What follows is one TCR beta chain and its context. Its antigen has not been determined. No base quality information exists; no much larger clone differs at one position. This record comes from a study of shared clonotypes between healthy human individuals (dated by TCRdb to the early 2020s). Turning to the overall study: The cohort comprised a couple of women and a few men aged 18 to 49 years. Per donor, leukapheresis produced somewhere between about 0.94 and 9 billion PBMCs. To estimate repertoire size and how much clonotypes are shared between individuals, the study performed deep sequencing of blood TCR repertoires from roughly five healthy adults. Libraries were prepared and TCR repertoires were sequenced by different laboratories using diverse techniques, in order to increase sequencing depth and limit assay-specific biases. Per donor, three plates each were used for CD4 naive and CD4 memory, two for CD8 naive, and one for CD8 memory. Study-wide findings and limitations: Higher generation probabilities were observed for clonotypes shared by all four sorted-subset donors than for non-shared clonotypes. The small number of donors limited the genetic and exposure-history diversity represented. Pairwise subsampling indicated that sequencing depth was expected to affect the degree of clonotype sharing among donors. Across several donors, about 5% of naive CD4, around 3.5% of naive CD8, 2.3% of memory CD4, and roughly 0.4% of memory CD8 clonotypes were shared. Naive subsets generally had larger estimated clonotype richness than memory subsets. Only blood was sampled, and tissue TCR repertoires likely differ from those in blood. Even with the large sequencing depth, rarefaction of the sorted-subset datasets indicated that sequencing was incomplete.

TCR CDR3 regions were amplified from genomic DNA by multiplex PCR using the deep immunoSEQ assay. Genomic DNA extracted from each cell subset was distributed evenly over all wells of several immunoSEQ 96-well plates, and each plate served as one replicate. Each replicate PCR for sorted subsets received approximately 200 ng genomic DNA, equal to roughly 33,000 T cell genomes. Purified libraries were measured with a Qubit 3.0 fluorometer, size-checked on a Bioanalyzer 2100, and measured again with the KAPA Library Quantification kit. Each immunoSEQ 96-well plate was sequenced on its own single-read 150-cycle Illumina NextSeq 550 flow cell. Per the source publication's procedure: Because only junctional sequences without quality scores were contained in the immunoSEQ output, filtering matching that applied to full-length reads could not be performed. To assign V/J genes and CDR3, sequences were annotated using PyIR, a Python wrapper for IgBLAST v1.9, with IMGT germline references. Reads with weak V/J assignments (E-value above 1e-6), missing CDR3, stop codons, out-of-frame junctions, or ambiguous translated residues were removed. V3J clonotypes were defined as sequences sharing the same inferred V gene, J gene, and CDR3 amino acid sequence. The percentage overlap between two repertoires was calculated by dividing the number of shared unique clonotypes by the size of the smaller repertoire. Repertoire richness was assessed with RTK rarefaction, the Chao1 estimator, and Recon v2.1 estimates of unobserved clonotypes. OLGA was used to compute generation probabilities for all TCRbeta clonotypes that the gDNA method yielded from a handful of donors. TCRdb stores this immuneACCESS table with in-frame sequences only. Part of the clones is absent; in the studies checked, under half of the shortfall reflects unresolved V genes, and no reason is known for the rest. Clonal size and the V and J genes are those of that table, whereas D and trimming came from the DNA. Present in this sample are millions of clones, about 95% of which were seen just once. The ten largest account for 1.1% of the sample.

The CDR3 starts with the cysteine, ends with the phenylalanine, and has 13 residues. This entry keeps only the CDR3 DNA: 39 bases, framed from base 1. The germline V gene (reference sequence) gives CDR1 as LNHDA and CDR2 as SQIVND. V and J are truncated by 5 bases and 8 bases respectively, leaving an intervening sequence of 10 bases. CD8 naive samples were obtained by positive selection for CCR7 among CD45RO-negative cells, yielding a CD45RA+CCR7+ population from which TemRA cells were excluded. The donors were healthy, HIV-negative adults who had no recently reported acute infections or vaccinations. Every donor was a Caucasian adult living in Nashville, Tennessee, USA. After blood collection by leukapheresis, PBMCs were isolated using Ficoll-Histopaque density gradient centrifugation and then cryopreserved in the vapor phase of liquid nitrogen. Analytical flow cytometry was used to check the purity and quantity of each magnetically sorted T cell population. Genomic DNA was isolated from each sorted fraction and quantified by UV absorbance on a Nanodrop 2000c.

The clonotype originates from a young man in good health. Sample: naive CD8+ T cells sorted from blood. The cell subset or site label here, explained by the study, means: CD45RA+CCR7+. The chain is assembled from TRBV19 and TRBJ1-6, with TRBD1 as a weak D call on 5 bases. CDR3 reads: CASSARVDSPLHF. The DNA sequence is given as TGTGCCAGTAGTGCCAGGGTGGATTCACCCCTCCACTTT.